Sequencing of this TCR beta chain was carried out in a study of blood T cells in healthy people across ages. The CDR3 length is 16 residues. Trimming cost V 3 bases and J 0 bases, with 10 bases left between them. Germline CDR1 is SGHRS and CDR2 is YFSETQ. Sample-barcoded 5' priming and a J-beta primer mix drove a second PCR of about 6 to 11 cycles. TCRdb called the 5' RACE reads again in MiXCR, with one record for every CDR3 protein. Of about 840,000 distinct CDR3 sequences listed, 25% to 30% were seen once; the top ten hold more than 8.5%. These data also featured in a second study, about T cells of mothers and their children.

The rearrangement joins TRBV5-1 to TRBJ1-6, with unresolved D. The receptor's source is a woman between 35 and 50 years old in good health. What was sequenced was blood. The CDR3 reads CASSWTKSSYNSPLHF. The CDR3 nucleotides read TGCGCCAGCAGCTGGACTAAGAGCTCCTATAATTCACCCCTCCACTTT.